The present T cell receptor beta chain was sequenced within a study of Ad26.COV2.S vaccination and SARS-CoV-2 variants. Study background: Intramuscularly, Ad26.COV2.S was given either once or twice, 56 days apart. General study results and limits: In vaccinated individuals, spike-specific CD8+ and CD4+ T cell responses reportedly displayed substantial breadth.

The method was immunoSEQ multiplex PCR; TCRdb's version includes in-frame clones alone and lacks a portion of them. Among about 680,000 clones listed, about 90% were seen once. The CDR3 extends over 14 amino acids. CDR1 is SGHVS, CDR2 FQNEAQ, per germline. The V segment lost 6 bases and the J segment 4 bases; nucleotides outside the gene matches: 4. Notes on this clone: Its antigen remains unidentified.

The sample's treatment: roughly 20 received Ad26.COV2.S at low or high dose, single or two shots; 5 received placebo; per-sample allocation not given. The study sampled participants on day 63 after the first vaccine or placebo injection. Ad26.COV2.S expressed prefusion-stabilized spike from the original Wuhan strain. The chain has TRBV7-8 and TRBJ1-1, with TRBD1 matching 11 bases. This receptor was identified in a person aged 18 to 65 who received the Ad26.COV2.S COVID-19 vaccine or a placebo. The sequenced sample was peripheral blood, obtained in a trial of Ad26.COV2.S vaccine versus placebo. The CDR3 DNA follows: TGTGCCAGCAGTTCCGGGACAGGGGGCACTGAAGCTTTCTTT. The encoded protein is CASSSGTGGTEAFF.